The 3 T cell receptor beta chains given below trace back to one sample, sequenced in a study of shared clonotypes between healthy human individuals. The method was immunoSEQ multiplex PCR; TCRdb's version includes in-frame clones alone and lacks a portion of them. The table shows some 600,000 clones, with about 96% occurring only once. Terminally differentiated effector memory CD45RA+ cells were excluded from the naive CD8 cells, which were CD45RO-negative and positively selected for CCR7. The sample comprised naive CD8+ T cells sorted from blood. These receptors originate from a woman under 40 in good health.

This chain joins TRBV7-8 and TRBJ2-7; D gene ambiguous. Trimming stripped 3 bases from V and 6 bases from J, with 21 bases between. The CDR3 length is 16 residues. The germline V gene encodes CDR1 SGHVS and CDR2 FQNEAQ. CDR3 in amino acids: CASSFYAGPVGFEQYF. CDR3 sequence (DNA): TGTGCCAGCAGCTTCTACGCCGGGCCAGTCGGGTTCGAGCAGTACTTC.

This rearrangement joins TRBV28 to TRBJ1-3, with 8 positions matching TRBD1. Germline lookup yields CDR1 MDHEN and CDR2 SYDVKM. Unmatched junction bases numbered 3, after V lost 4 bases and J lost 1 base. The CDR3 contains 15 residues. The CDR3 spells CASSSYRGSGNTIYF. The CDR3 region has the DNA TGTGCCAGCAGTTCCTACAGGGGGTCTGGAAACACCATATATTTT.

V usage is TRBV7-8 and J usage is TRBJ1-4, with unresolved D. This CDR3 contains 15 residues. Trimming took off 2 bases at V and 3 bases at J, with 10 bases between the two ends. Germline V lookup: CDR1 SGHVS, CDR2 FQNEAQ. The CDR3 loop is CASSLNWRANEKLFF. As DNA, the CDR3 is TGTGCCAGCAGCTTAAATTGGAGGGCTAATGAAAAACTGTTTTTT.